Sequencing of this T cell receptor (beta chain) was carried out in a study of blood T cells in healthy people across ages. Study observations and caveats: There were more naive CD4+ cells and higher diversity in long-lived donors than in aged donors. The CMV status of each donor remained undetermined, and this could have confounded shifts in expanded clonotypes.

Details on this clonotype: The antigen remains undetermined.

The CDR3 sequence is 16 residues long. Trimming removed 7 bases from V and 8 bases from J, with 23 bases in between. Each sample had at least 6 million PBMCs isolated. Combining a sample-barcoded 5' primer with a J-beta primer mix, a second PCR ran for about 7 to 11 cycles. Each of the samples gave a minimum of 2.5 million paired-end reads that contained CDR3. MiXCR was run by TCRdb on the 5' RACE reads, yielding one entry per CDR3 protein. The sample shows some 1.8 million distinct CDR3 sequences, more than 35% of them seen only once. The sequenced material came from blood. V gene TRBV12-3 or TRBV12-4 combines with J gene TRBJ1-4; a possible D gene is TRBD1 (6 bases). This sequence was found in a human donor in good health. The CDR3 nucleotides are TGTGCCAGCACTCCCAAAATCAGGGGAGGAAGGGAAAAACTGTTTTTT. The encoded protein is CASTPKIRGGREKLFF.